The source of this TCR beta chain is a study of glioma-infiltrating T cells after dendritic cell vaccination. Study as a whole: Dendritic cell vaccine was injected intradermally three times, biweekly.

TCRB CDR3 was amplified from 2 ug genomic DNA or less. TCRdb keeps only in-frame clones here, not all; method: immunoSEQ multiplex PCR. The profile shows some 70,000 clones, around 81% of them singletons. Only patients with spare fresh-frozen tumor and over two years of follow-up were included. CDR3 length equals 15 residues. CDR1 is SEHNR, CDR2 FQNEAQ, per germline (reference sequence). The V and J ends lost 5 bases and 4 bases respectively, with 17 bases between them. The chain recombines TRBV7-9 with TRBJ1-2, with D possibly matching TRBD1 (6 bases). This sample comprised blood, obtained before dendritic cell vaccination. The receptor was isolated from a human donor with glioblastoma. CDR3 coding DNA: TGTGCCAGCAGCAGAGACAGGACTGTTTTCTATGGCTACACCTTC. It codes for CASSRDRTVFYGYTF.